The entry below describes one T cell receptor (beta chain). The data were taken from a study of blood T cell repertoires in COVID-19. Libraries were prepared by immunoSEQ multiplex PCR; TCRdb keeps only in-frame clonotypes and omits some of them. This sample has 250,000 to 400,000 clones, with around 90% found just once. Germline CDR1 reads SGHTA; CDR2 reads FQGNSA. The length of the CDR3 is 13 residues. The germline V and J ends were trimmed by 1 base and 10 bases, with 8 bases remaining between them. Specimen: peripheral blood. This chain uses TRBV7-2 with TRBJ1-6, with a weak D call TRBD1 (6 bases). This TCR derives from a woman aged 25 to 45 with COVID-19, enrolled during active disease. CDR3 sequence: CASSLDRESPLHF. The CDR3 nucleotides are TGTGCCAGCAGCTTAGACAGGGAATCACCCCTCCACTTT.